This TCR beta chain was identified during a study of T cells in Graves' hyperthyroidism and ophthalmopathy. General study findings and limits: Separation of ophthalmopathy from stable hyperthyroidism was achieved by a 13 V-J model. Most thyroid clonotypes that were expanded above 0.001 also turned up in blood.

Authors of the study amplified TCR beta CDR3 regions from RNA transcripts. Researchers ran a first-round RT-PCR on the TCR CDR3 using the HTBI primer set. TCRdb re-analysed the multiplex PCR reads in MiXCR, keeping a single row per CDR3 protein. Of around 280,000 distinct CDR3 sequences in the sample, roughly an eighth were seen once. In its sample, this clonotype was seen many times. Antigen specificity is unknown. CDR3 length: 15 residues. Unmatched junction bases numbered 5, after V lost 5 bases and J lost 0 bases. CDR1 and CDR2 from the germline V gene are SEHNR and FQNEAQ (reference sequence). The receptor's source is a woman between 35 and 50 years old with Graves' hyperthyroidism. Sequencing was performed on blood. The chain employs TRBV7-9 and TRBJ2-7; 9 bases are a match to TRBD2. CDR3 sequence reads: CASSPYSGSSYEQYF. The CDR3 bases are TGTGCCAGCAGCCCTTATAGCGGGAGCTCCTACGAGCAGTACTTC.